What follows describes a single TCR beta chain. Its cognate antigen has yet to be identified. Base qualities were left out, and no much larger clone turns up one base away. Another Seattle source contributed samples from volunteer blood donors who had recovered from COVID-19. Whole blood was collected in K2EDTA tubes by collaborating institutions according to the institutions' own protocols. Collaborator samples were shipped for TCRbeta analysis as frozen whole blood, isolated PBMCs, or DNA extracted from either sample type. The data derive from a study of blood T cell repertoires in COVID-19 (dated by TCRdb to 2020 to 2022). For the wider study: The collaborator samples originated in the United States, Italy and Spain and spanned the acute and convalescent phases of COVID-19. The samples were drawn from two sources: the first 160 participants of the ongoing ImmuneRACE study, and some 1,300 subjects contributed by 6 global collaborators. Subjects who had been exposed to COVID-19, were actively infected with it, or had recovered from it provided the deeply sampled blood TCRbeta repertoires that made up the dataset. Sample metadata almost always included a de-identified subject ID, COVID-19 status, age in years and sex. The repertoires were released in a freely available public database intended as a resource for research on the immune response to SARS-CoV-2. The material from the prospective study consisted of cDNA or gDNA derived from T cells, B-cell-depleted T cells, or PBMCs. HLA class I and class II types, where available, came from metadata supplied by the sample provider rather than from assay-based typing.

Deletion took 5 bases off V and 5 bases off J, with a span of 12 bases between the germline ends. Spanning cysteine to phenylalanine, the CDR3 consists of 13 amino acids. The read is trimmed to its CDR3 DNA, 39 bases read in frame from base 1. From a lookup of the germline V gene, CDR1 and CDR2 are SGHAT and FQNNGV. TCRbeta CDR3 regions were amplified from genomic DNA by means of the immunoSEQ Assay, a bias-controlled multiplex PCR. The authors processed their data as follows. Nucleated cell counts per sample were estimated from amplification of reference gene primers within the assay. Sequence reads were collapsed and filtered to measure the absolute abundance of every unique TCRbeta CDR3 rearrangement. For each sample, productive Simpson clonality was calculated as the square root of Simpson's diversity index across productive rearrangements. TCRdb retrieved this table from immuneACCESS and kept in-frame rearrangements only. Not all clones are present; in checked studies, unresolved V genes account for under half, and no reason is known for the remainder. Clone size and the V and J calls come from that table; the DNA yielded D and trimming. The sample includes about 160,000 clones, with roughly 87% observed a single time. Jointly, the top ten make up about 3.9% of the sample.

What the study reported, not specific to this receptor: The quantity of clinical and demographic metadata differed by source and by participant and was supplied without curation.

This clonotype originated in a woman aged 55-69 years who had recovered from COVID-19. Material for sequencing was peripheral blood. This chain is built from TRBV11-2 and TRBJ2-5; the D gene lacks a confident call. The DNA sequence is TGTGCCAGCAGCCCCCGAATCGAGGAGACCCAGTACTTC. It is translated as CASSPRIEETQYF.